Listed below are T cell receptor beta chains from one sample, sequenced in a study of blood T cell repertoires in COVID-19. Repertoires were generated with immunoSEQ multiplex PCR, while TCRdb's copy carries only in-frame clones and drops some. The sample yields roughly 59,000 clones, approximately 78% seen once. Sequenced material: peripheral blood. Every receptor here comes from a man older than 75 with acute or convalescent COVID-19. Both conserved end residues are part of each CDR3. D genes are given only for firm matches.

V,J,D,CDR3
TRBV6-5,TRBJ2-7,TRBD2,CASSKRESYEQYF
TRBV15,TRBJ1-3,.,CATSLGREGNTIYF
TRBV12-5,TRBJ2-7,TRBD1,CASGSGTGRYEQYF
TRBV18,TRBJ2-1,TRBD2,CASSPTLAGDNEQFF
TRBV2,TRBJ2-7,.,CASSDQVREQYF
TRBV18,TRBJ2-7,TRBD1,CASSPGQLGYEQYF
TRBV2,TRBJ2-5,TRBD2,CASREGASGRARTTQYF
TRBV2,TRBJ1-4,TRBD1,CASSRTGLNEKLFF
TRBV19,TRBJ2-3,TRBD2,CASSTTSGGTDTQYF
TRBV27,TRBJ2-1,TRBD1,CASSLGQGRGEQFF
TRBV19,TRBJ2-1,TRBD1,CASSKKQGAIGNEQFF
TRBV2,TRBJ1-5,.,CASSELGMRGNQPQHF
TRBV7-2,TRBJ2-1,TRBD2,CASSGTSGRVGNEQFF
TRBV7-2,TRBJ2-2,.,CASSLGGRGGNTGELFF
TRBV19,TRBJ1-2,TRBD1,CASTSGQGNYGYTF
TRBV27,TRBJ2-5,TRBD1,CASSFSTGAQETQYF
TRBV7-9,TRBJ1-2,.,CASSLDYGYTF
TRBV2,TRBJ1-3,TRBD1,CASSVFPIPGQGVSGNTIYF
TRBV2,TRBJ1-2,.,CASSAGTSYGYTF
TRBV5-4,TRBJ2-7,.,CASSLRTDTGEQYF
TRBV18,TRBJ1-1,.,CASSPISGEDTEAFF
TRBV29-1,TRBJ2-5,TRBD1,CSVGEGAKTQYF
TRBV29-1,TRBJ1-1,.,CSVYKLGVNTEAFF
TRBV5-1,TRBJ1-2,.,CASSSSTAPYGYTF
TRBV5-6,TRBJ2-7,TRBD1,CASRGTPGQGGYEQYF